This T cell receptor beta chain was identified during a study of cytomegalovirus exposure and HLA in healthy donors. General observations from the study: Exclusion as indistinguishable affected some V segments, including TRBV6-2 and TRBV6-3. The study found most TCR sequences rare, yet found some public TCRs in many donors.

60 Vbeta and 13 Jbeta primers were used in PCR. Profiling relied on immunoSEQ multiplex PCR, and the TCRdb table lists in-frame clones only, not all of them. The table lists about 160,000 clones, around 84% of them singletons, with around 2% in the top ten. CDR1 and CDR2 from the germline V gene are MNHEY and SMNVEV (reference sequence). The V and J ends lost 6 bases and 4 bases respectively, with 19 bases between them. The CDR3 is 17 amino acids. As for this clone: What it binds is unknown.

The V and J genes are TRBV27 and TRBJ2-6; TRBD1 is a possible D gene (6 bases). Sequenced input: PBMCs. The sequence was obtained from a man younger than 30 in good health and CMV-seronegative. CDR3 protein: CASSKQGKYSGANVLTF. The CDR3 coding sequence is TGTGCCAGCAGCAAACAGGGAAAGTACTCCGGGGCCAACGTCCTGACTTTC. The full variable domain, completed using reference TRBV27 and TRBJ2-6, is EAQVTQNPRYLITVTGKKLTVTCSQNMNHEYMSWYRQDPGLGLRQIYYSMNVEVTDKGDVPEGYKVSRKEKRNFPLILESPSPNQTSLYFCASSKQGKYSGANVLTFGAGSRLTVL.